Presented here are 17 T cell receptor beta chains from one specimen sequenced in a study of Tregs in tolerant kidney transplant recipients. Sequencing used immunoSEQ multiplex PCR; TCRdb keeps in-frame clones, though not all of them. Of roughly 250,000 clones in the sample, about four fifths were seen once. The specimen was CD4+ T cells from blood. These receptor sequences come from a human donor in good health.

As for this clone: A read error may account for a junction end that differs from germline. DNA for the CDR3: TGCGCCAGCAGCTTGGCTTTGACTAGCGGTCCAGTCTTC. Translation: CASSLALTSGPVF. The gene calls are TRBV5-1 and TRBJ2-1, with 9 positions matching TRBD2. Germline lookup yields CDR1 SGHRS and CDR2 YFSETQ. This CDR3 contains 13 residues.

J is TRBJ2-5 and V is TRBV6-1; the D gene could be TRBD1 or TRBD2 (5 bases each). Trimming stripped 2 bases from V and 5 bases from J, with 15 bases between. Germline V CDR1 and CDR2: MNHNS, SASEGT. The CDR3 has 15 residues. The CDR3 bases are TGTGCCAGCAGTGAATCTCGGGGACGAGAGGAGACCCAGTACTTC. Amino acid sequence: CASSESRGREETQYF.

The chain recombines TRBV7-8 with TRBJ1-5; D is unclear. The CDR3 sequence is 14 residues long. Trimming took 3 bases from V and 3 from J, leaving 9 bases between them. Per germline, CDR1 SGHVS and CDR2 FQNEAQ. The DNA for the CDR3 is TGTGCCAGCAGCTTCTCCGGTATCAATCAGCCCCAGCATTTT. It is translated as CASSFSGINQPQHF.

V usage is TRBV7-6 and J usage is TRBJ1-1; TRBD1 matches 8 bases. V lost 0 bases and J lost 1; bases outside the gene matches: 4. This CDR3 contains 16 residues. Germline CDR1 is SGHVS and CDR2 is FNYEAQ. In DNA form, the CDR3 reads TGTGCCAGCAGCTTAGCGCCCGGACAGGGGAACACTGAAGCTTTCTTT. Protein sequence: CASSLAPGQGNTEAFF.

The chain employs TRBV6-5 and TRBJ2-7; TRBD2 is a possible D gene (6 bases). Trimming left V 5 bases short and J 2 bases short, with 10 bases between. The CDR3 is 13 amino acids. CDR1 is MNHEY and CDR2 is SVGAGI in the germline V gene. The CDR3 is CASSRGIAYEQYF. The CDR3, as DNA: TGTGCCAGCAGTCGGGGGATCGCCTACGAGCAGTACTTC.

This chain links TRBV6-5 with TRBJ1-1, with D hard to call. Germline V gene data show CDR1 as MNHEY and CDR2 as SVGAGI. Trimming removed 7 bases from V and 0 bases from J, with 9 bases in between. This CDR3 contains 13 residues. The CDR3 is CASKTRVNTEAFF. The CDR3 region has the DNA TGTGCCAGCAAGACGAGGGTGAACACTGAAGCTTTCTTT.

The CDR3 here is CTSSQDGASGGEETQYF. For the CDR3, the DNA is TGCACCAGCAGCCAAGATGGGGCTAGCGGGGGTGAGGAGACCCAGTACTTC. V and J are TRBV1 and TRBJ2-5; the DNA was not compared with TRBD2, the D call given in the table. TRBV1 is classified as a pseudogene. This CDR3 is 17 amino acids long.

The chain has TRBV5-4 and TRBJ2-7; 8 bases match TRBD1. J lost 1 base, V lost 2 bases, and 2 bases had no gene match. CDR1 is SGHNT, CDR2 YYREEE, per germline (reference sequence). The CDR3 covers 14 residues. The CDR3 spells CASSFRQGSYEQYF. The CDR3 bases are TGTGCCAGCAGCTTCCGACAGGGGTCCTACGAGCAGTACTTC.

The chain links TRBV11-2 to TRBJ1-2, with D perhaps TRBD1 (5 bases). The CDR3 totals 16 residues. Germline V CDR1 and CDR2: SGHAT, FQNNGV. Trimming left V 5 bases short and J 7 bases short, with 23 bases between. In DNA form, the CDR3 reads TGTGCCAGCAGCCCAGGCTATTCCGGGGGGAAGGGTGGCTACACCTTC. Its protein is CASSPGYSGGKGGYTF. Full variable domain (missing parts from reference TRBV11-2 and TRBJ1-2): EAGVAQSPRYKIIEKRQSVAFWCNPISGHATLYWYQQILGQGPKLLIQFQNNGVVDDSQLPKDRFSAERLKGVDSTLKIQPAKLEDSAVYLCASSPGYSGGKGGYTFGSGTRLTVV.

The genes are TRBV30 and TRBJ1-3; D possibly corresponds to TRBD1 (5 bases). V lost 7 bases, J lost 2 bases, and 15 bases lay in between. CDR1 GTSNPN and CDR2 SVGIG come from the germline V gene (reference sequence). CDR3 length: 14 residues. Here the CDR3 reads CASPGGVAGNTIYF. CDR3 in DNA: TGTGCCTCCCCGGGGGGAGTGGCTGGAAACACCATATATTTT.

The chain employs TRBV5-1 and TRBJ2-5; no clear D gene. The J call may be wrong; the DNA end is better matched by TRBJ2-7. CDR1 SGHRS and CDR2 YFSETQ come from the germline V gene. The CDR3 is 15 amino acids. CDR3 in amino acids: CASSIIADGTYEQYF. Written as DNA, the CDR3 is TGCGCCAGCAGCATTATTGCGGACGGAACCTACGAGCAGTACTTC.

The J gene is TRBJ2-2, the V gene TRBV29-1; 8 bases align to TRBD1. Trimming removed 0 bases from V and 6 bases from J; junction bases left unmatched: 6. This CDR3 comprises 15 residues. The germline gives CDR1 SQVTM, CDR2 ANQGSEA. DNA of the CDR3: TGCAGCGTTGAAGAGGCAGGGGGCCGGGCCGGGGAGCTGTTTTTT. It encodes CSVEEAGGRAGELFF.

The rearrangement joins TRBV4-3 to TRBJ1-2; tentatively, D is TRBD1 (6 bases). This CDR3 has 15 amino acids. Germline V lookup: CDR1 LGHNA, CDR2 YSLEER. Trimming removed 4 bases at V and 4 bases at J, with 16 bases between. The CDR3 loop reads CASSPGGENIYGYTF. The CDR3 DNA is TGCGCCAGCAGCCCCGGGGGCGAAAACATCTATGGCTACACCTTC.

The chain couples TRBV6-6 to TRBJ1-1; D gene unclear. The ends were cut back, 7 bases at V and 1 base at J, with 16 bases in the middle. The CDR3 spans 15 residues. The germline CDR1 and CDR2 sequences are MNHNY and SVGAGI (reference sequence). CDR3 sequence: CASKEQYGGNTEAFF. CDR3 sequence (DNA): TGTGCCAGCAAAGAACAGTACGGTGGGAACACTGAAGCTTTCTTT.

The CDR3 sequence is CASSYGDRAGTGELFF. The CDR3 bases are TGTGCCAGCAGTTACGGGGACAGGGCGGGCACCGGGGAGCTGTTTTTT. The chain recombines TRBV6-5 with TRBJ2-2; 9 bases are shared with TRBD1. The CDR3 is 16 amino acids. V shed 2 bases and J 4 bases; nucleotides not matched to a gene: 5. CDR1 is MNHEY, CDR2 SVGAGI, per germline.

The table lists this clone with a few counts. At one end the junction does not follow the germline gene, possibly because of a read error. The chain links TRBV30 to TRBJ1-5; perhaps TRBD1 as D (6 bases). This CDR3 spans 14 amino acids. Germline-derived CDR1 and CDR2 are GTSNPN and SVGIG (reference sequence). Written as DNA, the CDR3 is TGTGCCCGGAGCACAGGACAGAGCAATCAGCCCCAGCATTTT. Translation: CARSTGQSNQPQHF.

The J gene is TRBJ1-1, the V gene TRBV7-2, with D hard to call. The V and J ends lost 2 bases and 3 bases respectively, with 13 bases between them. This CDR3 spans 15 amino acids. The germline V gene encodes CDR1 SGHTA and CDR2 FQGNSA. The CDR3 region has the DNA TGTGCCAGCAGCTTACGGCAACTCCCTGACACTGAAGCTTTCTTT. Translating gives CASSLRQLPDTEAFF.